Listed below are T cell receptor beta chains from one sample, sequenced in a study of shared clonotypes between healthy human individuals. This table comes from immunoSEQ multiplex PCR, and its TCRdb copy is limited to in-frame clones, with some not included. Here the sample spans 2 million to 2.5 million clones, around 95% being singletons. Sample: naive CD4+ T cells sorted from blood. The receptor set was obtained from a man younger than 35 in good health. The CDR3 runs from the conserved cysteine through the conserved F or W. Fields, in order: CDR3 protein, CDR3 DNA, clone size, D gene, V gene, J gene. D genes are given only for firm matches. Rows give clone size only sometimes, using once, few, many, or a class for an expanded clone.

CASSFGTGDSGNTIYF	TGCGCCAGCAGCTTCGGGACAGGGGATTCTGGAAACACCATATATTTT	once	TRBD1	TRBV5-1	TRBJ1-3
CASSASGGNVKKNTIYF	TGTGCCAGCAGCGCCTCGGGGGGGAATGTGAAGAAAAACACCATATATTTT	-	-	TRBV7-2	TRBJ1-3
CASSYSFEVNGYTF	TGTGCCAGCAGTTACTCGTTTGAGGTAAATGGCTACACCTTC	once	-	TRBV6-7	TRBJ1-2
CASSLHRDDEAFF	TGTGCCAGCTCACTTCACCGGGACGATGAAGCTTTCTTT	-	-	TRBV18	TRBJ1-1
CASSATGTDRQPQHF	TGTGCCAGCAGTGCAACCGGGACAGACCGTCAGCCCCAGCATTTT	-	TRBD1	TRBV6-1	TRBJ1-5
CASSIGWPTNSEKLFF	TGTGCCAGTAGTATAGGGTGGCCCACCAACTCTGAAAAACTGTTTTTT	-	-	TRBV19	TRBJ1-4
CASIIGLADKSYEQYF	TGTGCCAGCATCATTGGACTAGCGGATAAATCCTACGAGCAGTACTTC	-	TRBD2	TRBV6-4	TRBJ2-7
CASSLSPGGPDTQYF	TGTGCCAGCAGCTTATCCCCAGGGGGCCCAGATACGCAGTATTTT	-	TRBD1	TRBV7-9	TRBJ2-3
CASSWGSGNTIYF	TGCGCCAGCAGCTGGGGCTCTGGAAACACCATATATTTT	-	-	TRBV5-1	TRBJ1-3
CASSLATGVWETQYF	TGTGCCAGCAGCTTAGCGACAGGGGTTTGGGAGACCCAGTACTTC	-	TRBD1	TRBV7-2	TRBJ2-5
CASSPPNERQVPGGYTF	TGTGCCAGCTCACCACCCAATGAGCGGCAGGTCCCGGGTGGCTACACCTTC	-	-	TRBV18	TRBJ1-2
CASSLAGGGWDTQYF	TGTGCCAGCAGCTTGGCAGGGGGAGGTTGGGATACGCAGTATTTT	-	-	TRBV5-6	TRBJ2-3
CASSESAAYEQYF	TGTGCCAGCAGTGAATCGGCAGCCTACGAGCAGTACTTC	-	-	TRBV25-1	TRBJ2-7
CASSLAPQETQYF	TGTGCCAGCAGCTTGGCCCCCCAAGAGACCCAGTACTTC	-	-	TRBV5-5	TRBJ2-5
CATGPGYTDTQYF	TGTGCCACCGGGCCAGGTTACACAGATACGCAGTATTTT	-	-	TRBV7-2	TRBJ2-3
CASTGYNEQFF	TGTGCCAGCACGGGTTACAATGAGCAGTTCTTC	-	-	TRBV7-9	TRBJ2-1
CASSQDMGLGEQFF	TGCGCCAGCAGCCAAGATATGGGGTTAGGTGAGCAGTTCTTC	-	-	TRBV4-1	TRBJ2-1
CASTGPALYGYTF	TGTGCCAGCACGGGACCCGCGCTCTACGGCTACACCTTC	-	-	TRBV6-5	TRBJ1-2
CASSLAKSPLHF	TGTGCCAGCAGCTTAGCGAAGTCACCCCTCCACTTT	-	-	TRBV7-6	TRBJ1-6
CASSALRTGDQETQYF	TGTGCCAGTAGTGCCCTTAGGACAGGGGATCAAGAGACCCAGTACTTC	-	TRBD1	TRBV19	TRBJ2-5
CAISSTGGTDTQYF	TGTGCCATCAGTTCGACAGGGGGCACAGATACGCAGTATTTT	-	TRBD1	TRBV10-3	TRBJ2-3
CASSVDGMGQPQHF	TGTGCCAGCAGCGTAGATGGGATGGGTCAGCCCCAGCATTTT	-	-	TRBV9	TRBJ1-5
CASSLRLEVEQFF	TGTGCCAGCAGTTTAAGGCTAGAGGTCGAGCAGTTCTTC	once	-	TRBV28	TRBJ2-1
CASSVQVISYEQYF	TGTGCCAGCAGTGTTCAAGTCATCTCCTACGAGCAGTACTTC	-	-	TRBV2	TRBJ2-7